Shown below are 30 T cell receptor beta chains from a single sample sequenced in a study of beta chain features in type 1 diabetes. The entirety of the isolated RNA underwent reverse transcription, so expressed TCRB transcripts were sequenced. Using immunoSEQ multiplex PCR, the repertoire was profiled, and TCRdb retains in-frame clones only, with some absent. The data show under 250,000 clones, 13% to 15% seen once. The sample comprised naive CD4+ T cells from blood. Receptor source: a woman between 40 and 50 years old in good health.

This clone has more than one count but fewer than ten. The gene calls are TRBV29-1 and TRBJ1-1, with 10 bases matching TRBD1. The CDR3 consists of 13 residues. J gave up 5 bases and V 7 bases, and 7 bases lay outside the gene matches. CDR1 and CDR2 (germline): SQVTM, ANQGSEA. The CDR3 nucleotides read TGCAGCGGACGACAGGGGGCGCGGACTGAAGCTTTCTTT. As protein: CSGRQGARTEAFF. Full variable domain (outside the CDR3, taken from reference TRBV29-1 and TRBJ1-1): SAVISQKPSRDICQRGTSLTIQCQVDSQVTMMFWYRQQPGQSLTLIATANQGSEATYESGFVIDKFPISRPNLTFSTLTVSNMSPEDSSIYLCSGRQGARTEAFFGQGTRLTVV.

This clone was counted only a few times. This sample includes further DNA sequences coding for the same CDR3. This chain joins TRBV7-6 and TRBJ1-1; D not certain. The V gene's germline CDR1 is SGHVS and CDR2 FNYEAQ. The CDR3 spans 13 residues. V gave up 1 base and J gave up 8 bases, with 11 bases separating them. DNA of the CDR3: TGTGCCAGCAGCTTAGGGCGGGGAGCCGAAGCTTTCTTT. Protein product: CASSLGRGAEAFF. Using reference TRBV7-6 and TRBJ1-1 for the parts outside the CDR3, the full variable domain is GAGVSQSPRYKVTKRGQDVALRCDPISGHVSLYWYRQALGQGPEFLTYFNYEAQQDKSGLPNDRFSAERPEGSISTLTIQRTEQRDSAMYRCASSLGRGAEAFFGQGTRLTVV.

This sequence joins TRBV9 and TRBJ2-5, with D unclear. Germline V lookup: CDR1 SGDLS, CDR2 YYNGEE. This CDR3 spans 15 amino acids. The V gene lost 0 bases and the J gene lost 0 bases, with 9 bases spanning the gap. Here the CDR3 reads CASSVVGDNQETQYF. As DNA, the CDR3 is TGTGCCAGCAGCGTAGTCGGTGACAACCAAGAGACCCAGTACTTC.

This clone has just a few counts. CDR3 coding DNA: TGTGCCAGCAGAAGAGGGGGTCGTGGGGGCTCTGGGGCCAACGTCCTGACTTTC. It yields the protein CASRRGGRGGSGANVLTF. The genes are TRBV27 and TRBJ2-6; TRBD1 might be the D (6 bases). Germline values: CDR1 MNHEY, CDR2 SMNVEV (reference sequence). V lost 6 bases to trimming and J lost 0 bases, with 18 bases between them. The CDR3 totals 18 residues.

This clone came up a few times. The CDR3, as DNA: TGTGCCAGCAGCTTTCCAACGGGGTCTCTCCAAGAGACCCAGTACTTC. Translated: CASSFPTGSLQETQYF. V is TRBV5-6 and J is TRBJ2-5; maybe TRBD2 (5 bases). This CDR3 comprises 16 residues. Trimming stripped 2 bases from V and 1 base from J, with 15 bases between. Germline V CDR1 and CDR2: SGHDT, YYEEEE.

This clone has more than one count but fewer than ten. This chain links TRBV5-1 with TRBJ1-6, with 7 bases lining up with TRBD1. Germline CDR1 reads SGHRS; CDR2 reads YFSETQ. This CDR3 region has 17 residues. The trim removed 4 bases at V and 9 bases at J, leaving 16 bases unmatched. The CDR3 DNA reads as TGCGCCAGCAGCGCCCGACAGGGTGGGGATTGGACTTCACCCCTCCACTTT. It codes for CASSARQGGDWTSPLHF.

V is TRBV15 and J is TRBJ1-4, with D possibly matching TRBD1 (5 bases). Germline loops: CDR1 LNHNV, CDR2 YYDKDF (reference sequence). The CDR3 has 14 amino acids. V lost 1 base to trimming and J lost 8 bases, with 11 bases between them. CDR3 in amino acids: CATSRARRDEKLFF. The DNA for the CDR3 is TGTGCCACCAGCAGAGCCCGGAGGGACGAAAAACTGTTTTTT. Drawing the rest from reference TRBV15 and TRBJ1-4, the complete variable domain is DAMVIQNPRYQVTQFGKPVTLSCSQTLNHNVMYWYQQKSSQAPKLLFHYYDKDFNNEADTPDNFQSRRPNTSFCFLDIRSPGLGDTAMYLCATSRARRDEKLFFGSGTQLSVL.

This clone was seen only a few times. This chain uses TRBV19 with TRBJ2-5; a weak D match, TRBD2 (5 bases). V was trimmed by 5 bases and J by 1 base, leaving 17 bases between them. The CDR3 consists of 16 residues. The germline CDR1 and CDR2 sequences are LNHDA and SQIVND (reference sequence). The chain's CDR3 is CASSSTFAGRQETQYF. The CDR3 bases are TGTGCCAGTAGTTCGACATTCGCGGGTCGCCAAGAGACCCAGTACTTC.

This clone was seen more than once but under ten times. The CDR3, as DNA: TGTGCCAGCAGTGCCGCGGTCTACGAGCAGTACTTC. It yields the protein CASSAAVYEQYF. This sequence joins TRBV2 and TRBJ2-7; D not certain. Per the germline V gene, CDR1 is SNHLY and CDR2 is FYNNEI. The CDR3 runs to 12 residues. Trimming removed 4 bases from V and 3 bases from J, with 7 bases in between.

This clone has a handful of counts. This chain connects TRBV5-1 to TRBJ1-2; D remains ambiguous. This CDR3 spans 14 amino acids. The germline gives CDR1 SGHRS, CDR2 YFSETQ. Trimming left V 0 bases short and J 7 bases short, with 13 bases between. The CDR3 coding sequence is TGCGCCAGCAGCTTGGATCCGGGATTGGCTGGCTACACCTTC. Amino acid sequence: CASSLDPGLAGYTF. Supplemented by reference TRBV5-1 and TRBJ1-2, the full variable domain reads KAGVTQTPRYLIKTRGQQVTLSCSPISGHRSVSWYQQTPGQGLQFLFEYFSETQRNKGNFPGRFSGRQFSNSRSEMNVSTLELGDSALYLCASSLDPGLAGYTFGSGTRLTVV.

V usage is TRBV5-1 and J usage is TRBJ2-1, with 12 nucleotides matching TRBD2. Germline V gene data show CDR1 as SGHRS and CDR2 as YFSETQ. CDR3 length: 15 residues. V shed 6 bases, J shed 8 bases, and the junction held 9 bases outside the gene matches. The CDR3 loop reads CASNYLAGGIHEQFF. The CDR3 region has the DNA TGCGCCAGCAACTATCTAGCGGGGGGGATCCATGAGCAGTTCTTC. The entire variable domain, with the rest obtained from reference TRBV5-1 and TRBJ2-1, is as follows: KAGVTQTPRYLIKTRGQQVTLSCSPISGHRSVSWYQQTPGQGLQFLFEYFSETQRNKGNFPGRFSGRQFSNSRSEMNVSTLELGDSALYLCASNYLAGGIHEQFFGPGTRLTVL.

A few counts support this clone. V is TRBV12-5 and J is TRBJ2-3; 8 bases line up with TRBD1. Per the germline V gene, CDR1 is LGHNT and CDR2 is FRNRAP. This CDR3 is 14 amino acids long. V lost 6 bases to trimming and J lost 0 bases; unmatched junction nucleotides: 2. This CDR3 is CASGTGVSTDTQYF. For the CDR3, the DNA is TGTGCTAGTGGGACAGGGGTTAGCACAGATACGCAGTATTTT.

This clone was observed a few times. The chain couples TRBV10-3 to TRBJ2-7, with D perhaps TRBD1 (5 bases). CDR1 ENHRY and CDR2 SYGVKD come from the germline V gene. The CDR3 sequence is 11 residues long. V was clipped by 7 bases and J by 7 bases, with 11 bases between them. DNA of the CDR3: TGTGCCATCACCGAGAAGGGGGAGCAGTACTTC. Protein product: CAITEKGEQYF.

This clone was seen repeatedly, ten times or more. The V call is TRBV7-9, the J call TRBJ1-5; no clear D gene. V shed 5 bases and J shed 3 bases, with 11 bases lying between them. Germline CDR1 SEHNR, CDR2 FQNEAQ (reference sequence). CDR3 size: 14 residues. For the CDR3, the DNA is TGTGCCAGCAGCACCACAGTGACCAATCAGCCCCAGCATTTT. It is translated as CASSTTVTNQPQHF.

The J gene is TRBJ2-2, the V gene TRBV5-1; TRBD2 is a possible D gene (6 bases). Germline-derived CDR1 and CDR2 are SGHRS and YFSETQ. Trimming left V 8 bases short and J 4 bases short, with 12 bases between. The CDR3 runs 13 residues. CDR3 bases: TGCGCCAGTGGGGACTTTTCCACCGGGGAGCTGTTTTTT. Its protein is CASGDFSTGELFF.

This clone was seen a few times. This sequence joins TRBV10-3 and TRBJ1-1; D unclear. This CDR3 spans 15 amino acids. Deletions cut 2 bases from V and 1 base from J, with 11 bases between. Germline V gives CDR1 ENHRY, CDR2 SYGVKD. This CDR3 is CAISEPQSGNTEAFF. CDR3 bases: TGTGCCATCAGTGAGCCGCAATCCGGGAACACTGAAGCTTTCTTT.

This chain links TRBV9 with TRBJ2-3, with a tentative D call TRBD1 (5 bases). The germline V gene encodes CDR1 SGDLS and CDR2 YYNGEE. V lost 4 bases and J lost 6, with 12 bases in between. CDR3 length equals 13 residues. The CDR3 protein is CASSPSGFDTQYF. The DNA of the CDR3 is TGTGCCAGCAGCCCATCAGGGTTTGATACGCAGTATTTT.

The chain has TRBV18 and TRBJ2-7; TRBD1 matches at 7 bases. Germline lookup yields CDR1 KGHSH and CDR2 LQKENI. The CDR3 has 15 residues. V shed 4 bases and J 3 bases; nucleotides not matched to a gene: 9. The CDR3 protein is CASSRRDRVVYEQYF. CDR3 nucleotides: TGTGCCAGCTCACGTCGAGACAGGGTGGTCTACGAGCAGTACTTC.

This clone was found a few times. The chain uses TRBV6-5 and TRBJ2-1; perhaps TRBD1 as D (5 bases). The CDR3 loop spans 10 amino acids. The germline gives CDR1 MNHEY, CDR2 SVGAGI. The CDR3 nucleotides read TGTGCTGCTGGGGCAAATGAGCAGTTCTTC. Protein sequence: CAAGANEQFF.

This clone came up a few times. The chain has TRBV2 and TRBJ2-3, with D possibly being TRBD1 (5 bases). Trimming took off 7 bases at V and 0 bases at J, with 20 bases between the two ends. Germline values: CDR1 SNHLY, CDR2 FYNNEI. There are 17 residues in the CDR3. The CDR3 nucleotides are TGTGCCAGCACCGCAAGGGGTCTGGTTGCTAGCACAGATACGCAGTATTTT. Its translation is CASTARGLVASTDTQYF.

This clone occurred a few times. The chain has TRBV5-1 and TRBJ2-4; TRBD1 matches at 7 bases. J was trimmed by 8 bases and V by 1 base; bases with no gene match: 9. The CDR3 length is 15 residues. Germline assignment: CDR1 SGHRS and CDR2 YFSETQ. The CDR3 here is CASSLPRDSWDIQYF. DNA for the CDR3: TGCGCCAGCAGCTTGCCCAGGGACAGCTGGGACATTCAGTACTTC.

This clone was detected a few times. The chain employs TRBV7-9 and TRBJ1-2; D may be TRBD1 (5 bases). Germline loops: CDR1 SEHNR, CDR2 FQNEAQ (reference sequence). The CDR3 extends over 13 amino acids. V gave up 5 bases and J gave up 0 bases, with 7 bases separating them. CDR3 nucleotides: TGTGCCAGCAGCCAAGGGGCTAACTATGGCTACACCTTC. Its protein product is CASSQGANYGYTF.

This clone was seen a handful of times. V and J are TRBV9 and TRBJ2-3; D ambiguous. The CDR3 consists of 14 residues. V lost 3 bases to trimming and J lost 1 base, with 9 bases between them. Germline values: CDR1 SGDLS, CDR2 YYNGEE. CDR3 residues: CASSGTRGTDTQYF. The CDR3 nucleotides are TGTGCCAGCAGCGGAACACGGGGCACAGATACGCAGTATTTT.

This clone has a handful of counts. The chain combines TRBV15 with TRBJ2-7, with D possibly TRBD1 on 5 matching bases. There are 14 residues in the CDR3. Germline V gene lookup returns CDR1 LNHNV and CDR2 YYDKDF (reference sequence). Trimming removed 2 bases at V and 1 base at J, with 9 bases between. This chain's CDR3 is CATSRQGRSYEQYF. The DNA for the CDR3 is TGTGCCACCAGCAGACAGGGCCGGTCCTACGAGCAGTACTTC.

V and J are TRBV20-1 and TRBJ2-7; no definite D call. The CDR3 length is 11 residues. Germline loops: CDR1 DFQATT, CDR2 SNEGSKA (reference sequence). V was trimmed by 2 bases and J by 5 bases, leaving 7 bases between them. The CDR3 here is CSARQTHEQYF. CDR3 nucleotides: TGCAGTGCTAGACAGACTCACGAGCAGTACTTC.

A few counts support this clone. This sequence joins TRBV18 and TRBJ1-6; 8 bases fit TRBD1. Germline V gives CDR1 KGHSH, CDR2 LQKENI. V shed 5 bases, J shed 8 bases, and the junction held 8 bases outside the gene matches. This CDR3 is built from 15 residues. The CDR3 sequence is CASSSRTGTDSPLHF. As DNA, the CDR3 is TGTGCCAGCTCATCCAGGACAGGGACTGATTCACCCCTCCACTTT.

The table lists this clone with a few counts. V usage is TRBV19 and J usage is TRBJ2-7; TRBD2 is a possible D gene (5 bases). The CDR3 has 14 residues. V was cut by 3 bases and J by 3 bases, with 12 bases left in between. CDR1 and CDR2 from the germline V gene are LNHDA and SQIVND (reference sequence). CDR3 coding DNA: TGTGCCAGTAGTATGGCCACGGGGATCTACGAGCAGTACTTC. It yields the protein CASSMATGIYEQYF.

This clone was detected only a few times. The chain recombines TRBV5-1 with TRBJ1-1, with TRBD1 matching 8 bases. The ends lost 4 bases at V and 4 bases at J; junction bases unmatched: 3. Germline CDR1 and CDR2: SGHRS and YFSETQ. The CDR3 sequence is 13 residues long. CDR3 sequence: CASSADRGTEAFF. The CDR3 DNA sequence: TGCGCCAGCAGCGCAGACAGGGGCACTGAAGCTTTCTTT.

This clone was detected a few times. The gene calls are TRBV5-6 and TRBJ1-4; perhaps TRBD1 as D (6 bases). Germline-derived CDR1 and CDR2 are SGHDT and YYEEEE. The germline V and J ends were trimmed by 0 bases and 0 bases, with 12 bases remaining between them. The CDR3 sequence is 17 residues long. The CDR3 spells CASSLGQGITTNEKLFF. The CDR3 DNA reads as TGTGCCAGCAGCTTGGGTCAGGGGATTACAACTAATGAAAAACTGTTTTTT.

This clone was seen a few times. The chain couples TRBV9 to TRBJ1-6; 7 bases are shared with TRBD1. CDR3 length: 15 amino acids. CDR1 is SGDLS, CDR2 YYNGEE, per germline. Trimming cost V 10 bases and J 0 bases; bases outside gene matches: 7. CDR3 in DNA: TGTGCCGACAGGGTTGTTAGCTCCTATAATTCACCCCTCCACTTT. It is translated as CADRVVSSYNSPLHF.